The T cell receptor beta chain under discussion was sequenced for a study of CD8 T cells in ankylosing spondylitis. Findings and limits, study-wide: Roughly eight highly homologous variants made up a TCR beta motif that seemed to typify ankylosing spondylitis blood. Prior literature has documented some motif variants in synovial fluid and blood from reactive arthritis. Reportedly, disease-linked clones are significantly enriched in ankylosing spondylitis patients' matched synovial fluid. Disease-linked clones were found to be CD8+ and relatively rare in peripheral blood.

The authors made TCR beta libraries by quantitative 5'-RACE with molecular barcodes. Each CDR3 protein is one row after TCRdb ran MiXCR on the 5' RACE reads. Found here are roughly 370,000 distinct CDR3 sequences, about 22% of them singletons; the top ten hold about a sixth. Details on this clonotype: Its specificity is unknown.

The ends lost 5 bases at V and 3 bases at J; junction bases unmatched: 8. The length of the CDR3 is 17 residues. The clonotype comes from a male donor with ankylosing spondylitis. The chain carries TRBV12-3 or TRBV12-4 and TRBJ2-1; 12 positions agree with TRBD2. Sequenced input: blood, either unsorted or a sorted T cell fraction (not recorded which). In DNA form, the CDR3 reads TGTGCCAGCAGTAGCCTGACTAGCGGGAGTGTCTACAATGAGCAGTTCTTC. Its protein product is CASSSLTSGSVYNEQFF.